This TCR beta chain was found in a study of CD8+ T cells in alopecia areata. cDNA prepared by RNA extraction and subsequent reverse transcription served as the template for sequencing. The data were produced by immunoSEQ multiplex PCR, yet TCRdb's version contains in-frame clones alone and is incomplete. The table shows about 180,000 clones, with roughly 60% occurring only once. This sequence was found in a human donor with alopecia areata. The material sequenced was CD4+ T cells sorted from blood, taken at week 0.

CDR3 sequence (DNA): TGCGCCAGCAGCTTGCTATTTGCTGGGGCCAACGTCCTGACTTTC. Translation: CASSLLFAGANVLTF. The chain links TRBV5-1 to TRBJ2-6; D not resolved. The CDR3 covers 15 residues. V dropped 1 base and J dropped 2 bases, with 7 bases sitting between them. Per the germline V gene, CDR1 is SGHRS and CDR2 is YFSETQ. Full variable domain (rest looked up from reference TRBV5-1 and TRBJ2-6): KAGVTQTPRYLIKTRGQQVTLSCSPISGHRSVSWYQQTPGQGLQFLFEYFSETQRNKGNFPGRFSGRQFSNSRSEMNVSTLELGDSALYLCASSLLFAGANVLTFGAGSRLTVL.